This T cell receptor (beta chain) was captured in a study of human CD8 memory T cell subsets. Investigators built TCR beta libraries using UMI-labeled 5' RACE. TCRdb reprocessed the 5' RACE reads and stores each CDR3 protein as one record, lacking DNA. In all, the sample yields some 9,300 distinct CDR3 sequences. Germline CDR1 is MNHEY and CDR2 is SVGEGT. This CDR3 is built from 14 residues. This sequence originates from a human donor in good health. The material sequenced was CD8+ stem-like memory T cells (TSCM and TCM) sorted from PBMCs. Subset in this sample: stem-like memory CD8 T cells (TSTEM), CCR7+ PD-1- TIGIT-. The rearrangement joins TRBV6-2 or TRBV6-3 to TRBJ2-1. CDR3 region: CASREIIRDNEQFF.